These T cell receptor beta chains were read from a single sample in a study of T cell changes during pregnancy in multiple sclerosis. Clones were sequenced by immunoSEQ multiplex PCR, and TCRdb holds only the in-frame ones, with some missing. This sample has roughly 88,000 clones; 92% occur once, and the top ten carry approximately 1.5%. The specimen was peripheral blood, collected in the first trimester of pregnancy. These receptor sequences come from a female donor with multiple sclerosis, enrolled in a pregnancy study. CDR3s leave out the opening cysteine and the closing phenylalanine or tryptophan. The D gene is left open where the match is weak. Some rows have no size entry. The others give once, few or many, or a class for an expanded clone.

ASSRTGGDGEAF | TRBJ1-1 | TRBD1 | TRBV19 | -
ASSLPRGQGYGYT | TRBJ1-2 | TRBD1 | TRBV7-2 | once
ASSGLGPKERAF | TRBJ1-1 | - | TRBV4-1 | -
ASSLRDRNTGELF | TRBJ2-2 | TRBD1 | TRBV14 | once
ASSEQGDTQY | TRBJ2-3 | - | TRBV13 | -
ASRKAGAYEQY | TRBJ2-7 | TRBD2 | TRBV19 | -
ASSLSLNTGELF | TRBJ2-2 | - | TRBV5-1 | -
ASSGLAGGLQETQY | TRBJ2-5 | TRBD2 | TRBV6-1 | -
ASSVGDNYEQY | TRBJ2-7 | - | TRBV9 | -
ASRLDRDRGRGAF | TRBJ1-1 | - | TRBV12-2 | -
ASSLRNGDEQF | TRBJ2-1 | - | TRBV7-6 | -
ASSHPTSGGPDTQY | TRBJ2-3 | TRBD2 | TRBV4-3 | few
ASSGDSALAGVLGNEQF | TRBJ2-1 | TRBD2 | TRBV19 | -
ASSHGPRTKSYEQY | TRBJ2-7 | - | TRBV4-1 | -
ASSSSGRGAVSEQF | TRBJ2-1 | TRBD2 | TRBV28 | -
ASRQGTNEKLF | TRBJ1-4 | TRBD1 | TRBV6-1 | once
AINREPNYGYT | TRBJ1-2 | - | TRBV10-3 | -
ASSLVPSIGVTYNEQF | TRBJ2-1 | - | TRBV5-5 | -
ASSPETGWNTIY | TRBJ1-3 | TRBD1 | TRBV14 | -
ASSIVGGNYGYT | TRBJ1-2 | - | TRBV19 | -
ASSLQDSYEQY | TRBJ2-7 | - | TRBV27 | -
ASSPRTAGGYT | TRBJ1-2 | - | TRBV7-2 | -
ASTGGDSRSGAQY | TRBJ2-3 | TRBD2 | TRBV28 | -
ASSRGLAGAYEQY | TRBJ2-7 | TRBD2 | TRBV4-3 | -
ASSPKQNSNTGELF | TRBJ2-2 | - | TRBV6-4 | -
ASNHLTGGSYEQY | TRBJ2-7 | TRBD1 | TRBV25-1 | -
ASGSWTSGSTDTQY | TRBJ2-3 | TRBD2 | TRBV12-5 | -
ASSTASGGFSYNEQF | TRBJ2-1 | TRBD2 | TRBV5-1 | -
ASNPRGAGLREQY | TRBJ2-7 | - | TRBV27 | -
ASSAYRGLEVYGYT | TRBJ1-2 | TRBD1 | TRBV6-1 | few
ASSPWGVTEETQY | TRBJ2-5 | - | TRBV7-7 | -
ASSLGDRRNTEAF | TRBJ1-1 | - | TRBV7-2 | -
ASSLVSSYEQY | TRBJ2-7 | - | TRBV7-2 | -
AWSVMRGQSTGELF | TRBJ2-2 | - | TRBV30 | -
ASSFLTGAANTEAF | TRBJ1-1 | TRBD1 | TRBV5-1 | -
ASSADGRRRNEQF | TRBJ2-1 | - | TRBV2 | -
ASSSGLAGITDTQY | TRBJ2-3 | TRBD2 | TRBV5-6 | -
ASSFDSPNTEAF | TRBJ1-1 | - | TRBV5-1 | -
ASSERTGINTEAF | TRBJ1-1 | TRBD1 | TRBV9 | -
ASSPPSGNIQY | TRBJ2-4 | - | TRBV5-5 | -
ASSTPTLSVAYGYT | TRBJ1-2 | - | TRBV18 | few